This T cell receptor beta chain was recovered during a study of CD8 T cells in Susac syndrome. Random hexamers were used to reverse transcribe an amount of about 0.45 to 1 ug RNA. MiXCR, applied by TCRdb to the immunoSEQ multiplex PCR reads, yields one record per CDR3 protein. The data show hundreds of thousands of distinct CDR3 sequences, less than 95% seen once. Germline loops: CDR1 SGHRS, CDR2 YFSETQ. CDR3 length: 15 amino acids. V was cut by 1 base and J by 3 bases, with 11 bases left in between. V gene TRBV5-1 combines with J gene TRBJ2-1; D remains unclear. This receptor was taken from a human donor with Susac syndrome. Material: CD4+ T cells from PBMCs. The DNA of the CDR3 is TGCGCCAGCAGCTTGCATGTTTATGGCTACAATGAGCAGTTCTTC. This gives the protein CASSLHVYGYNEQFF. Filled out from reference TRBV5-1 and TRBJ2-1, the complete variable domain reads KAGVTQTPRYLIKTRGQQVTLSCSPISGHRSVSWYQQTPGQGLQFLFEYFSETQRNKGNFPGRFSGRQFSNSRSEMNVSTLELGDSALYLCASSLHVYGYNEQFFGPGTRLTVL.